This passage covers 18 T cell receptor beta chains from one sample sequenced in a study of response to subunit inactivated influenza vaccine. TCRdb recomputed calls from the RT-PCR reads with MiXCR, one row per CDR3 protein. This sample has approximately 520,000 distinct CDR3 sequences, with approximately 15% found just once. The material was CD4+ T cells sorted from PBMCs, obtained roughly 24 months after vaccination. The receptors derive from a man between 50 and 69 years old who received an inactivated influenza vaccine.

The V gene is TRBV12-3 or TRBV12-4, the J gene TRBJ2-1, with a tentative D call TRBD1 (6 bases). There are 14 residues in the CDR3. Trimming stripped 3 bases from V and 4 bases from J, with 10 bases between. DNA of the CDR3: TGTGCCAGCAGTTTGGCCCAGGGGTACAATGAGCAGTTCTTC. It yields the protein CASSLAQGYNEQFF.

This clonotype was recorded at least ten times. The chain links TRBV5-6 to TRBJ1-6, with D uncertain. CDR1 SGHDT and CDR2 YYEEEE come from the germline V gene. Trimming removed 0 bases from V and 7 bases from J, with 11 bases in between. The CDR3 spans 15 residues. Written as DNA, the CDR3 is TGTGCCAGCAGCTTGGATCCAGGAGTAAATTCACCCCTCCACTTT. Amino acid sequence: CASSLDPGVNSPLHF.

This clonotype was observed a few times. The J gene is TRBJ2-7, the V gene TRBV2; D may correspond to TRBD1 or TRBD2 (5 bases each). The length of the CDR3 is 13 residues. V was clipped by 7 bases and J by 6 bases, with 16 bases between them. CDR1 and CDR2 from the germline V gene are SNHLY and FYNNEI. The CDR3: CASIGDVLGEQYF. DNA of the CDR3: TGTGCCAGCATTGGGGACGTGTTGGGCGAGCAGTACTTC. The whole variable domain, filled in from reference TRBV2 and TRBJ2-7, reads EPEVTQTPSHQVTQMGQEVILRCVPISNHLYFYWYRQILGQKVEFLVSFYNNEISEKSEIFDDQFSVERPDGSNFTLKIRSTKLEDSAMYFCASIGDVLGEQYFGPGTRLTVT.

This clonotype was seen at least ten times. J is TRBJ2-3 and V is TRBV28; D is perhaps TRBD2 (6 bases). Germline loops: CDR1 MDHEN, CDR2 SYDVKM. CDR3 length equals 13 residues. V lost 6 bases and J 3 bases, leaving 10 bases between the germline ends. DNA for the CDR3: TGTGCCAGCAGGTCTGGGGGGACAGATACGCAGTATTTT. This sequence encodes CASRSGGTDTQYF.

The chain combines TRBV10-3 with TRBJ1-4; possible D gene TRBD1, 6 bases. V was shortened by 2 bases and J by 4 bases, with 11 bases between the two germline ends. There are 15 residues in the CDR3. Germline assignment: CDR1 ENHRY and CDR2 SYGVKD. The chain's CDR3 is CAISERGLGNEKLFF. CDR3 DNA sequence: TGTGCCATCAGTGAGCGGGGGCTGGGTAATGAAAAACTGTTTTTT.

The chain carries TRBV2 and TRBJ2-1, with D unresolved. Germline V gene sequence: CDR1 SNHLY, CDR2 FYNNEI. The V end was cut by 1 base, the J end by 3 bases, with 10 bases between. The CDR3 is 15 residues long. This CDR3 reads CASSEGGTLYNEQFF. Here the CDR3 DNA reads TGTGCCAGCAGTGAAGGGGGAACCCTCTACAATGAGCAGTTCTTC.

This clonotype was recorded a few times. The chain joins TRBV20-1 to TRBJ2-7, with D uncertain. V was cut by 3 bases and J by 4 bases, with 10 bases left in between. Per germline, CDR1 DFQATT and CDR2 SNEGSKA (reference sequence). This CDR3 has 12 amino acids. The CDR3 sequence is CSASQAIYEQYF. Written as DNA, the CDR3 is TGCAGTGCTAGCCAGGCGATTTACGAGCAGTACTTC.

The chain joins TRBV6-2 or TRBV6-3 to TRBJ2-3; 8 bases match TRBD2. J lost 4 bases, V lost 3 bases, and 9 bases had no gene match. Per the germline V gene, CDR1 is MNHEY and CDR2 is SVGEGT. The CDR3 has 16 amino acids. CDR3 loop: CASSYSGVGGSDTQYF. The DNA for the CDR3 is TGTGCCAGCAGTTATAGCGGGGTCGGTGGCTCAGATACGCAGTATTTT.

The J gene is TRBJ2-7, the V gene TRBV28; 9 bases align to TRBD2. This CDR3 contains 15 residues. The junction had 10 bases not matched to a gene; V was cut back by 6 bases and J by 4 bases. Germline V gene sequence: CDR1 MDHEN, CDR2 SYDVKM. The CDR3 DNA sequence: TGTGCCAGCAGACCCGGGATAGCGGGAGTTTACGAGCAGTACTTC. Amino acids: CASRPGIAGVYEQYF.

This clonotype was seen only a few times. The chain is built from TRBV12-3 or TRBV12-4 and TRBJ2-1; TRBD2 matches at 7 bases. Unmatched junction bases numbered 3, after V lost 5 bases and J lost 2 bases. This CDR3 region has 14 residues. In DNA form, the CDR3 reads TGTGCCAGCAGTATAGGACTAGCCTACAATGAGCAGTTCTTC. Translated, it gives CASSIGLAYNEQFF.

CDR3 in amino acids: CASSQDRGGELYQSSTDTQYF. The CDR3, as DNA: TGCGCCAGCAGCCAAGATCGAGGGGGCGAACTCTACCAATCTAGCACAGATACGCAGTATTTT. V and J are TRBV4-1 and TRBJ2-3; 7 bases map to TRBD1. Germline lookup yields CDR1 MGHRA and CDR2 YSYEKL. Trimming took 0 bases from V and 0 from J; bases not matched to a gene: 18. The CDR3 totals 21 residues.

The chain is built from TRBV11-2 and TRBJ2-7; no clear D. Germline CDR1 and CDR2: SGHAT and FQNNGV. The V end lost 3 bases, the J end lost 2 bases, and 8 bases lay between the germline ends. The CDR3 loop spans 13 amino acids. This CDR3 is CASSLDGTYEQYF. The CDR3 DNA follows: TGTGCCAGCAGCTTGGACGGTACCTACGAGCAGTACTTC.

Only a few counts were recorded for this clonotype. The rearrangement joins TRBV5-1 to TRBJ2-5; possibly TRBD2 for D (5 bases). Trimming left V 0 bases short and J 3 bases short, with 15 bases between. CDR1 and CDR2 from the germline V gene are SGHRS and YFSETQ. The CDR3 runs to 16 residues. The CDR3 protein is CASSLALTRRKETQYF. CDR3 in DNA: TGCGCCAGCAGCTTGGCCCTCACTAGGAGGAAAGAGACCCAGTACTTC. The variable domain in full, completed from reference TRBV5-1 and TRBJ2-5, reads KAGVTQTPRYLIKTRGQQVTLSCSPISGHRSVSWYQQTPGQGLQFLFEYFSETQRNKGNFPGRFSGRQFSNSRSEMNVSTLELGDSALYLCASSLALTRRKETQYFGPGTRLLVL.

Only a few counts were recorded for this clonotype. The chain couples TRBV7-3 to TRBJ1-2; 9 nucleotides match TRBD1. The CDR3 consists of 13 residues. V lost 8 bases, J lost 9 bases, and 10 bases stayed unmatched. Germline V gene sequence: CDR1 SGHTA, CDR2 FQGTGA. The CDR3 DNA is TGTGCCAGCCCCCCGACAGGGGGAAAGAGCTACACCTTC. This translates into CASPPTGGKSYTF.

This clonotype was counted a few times. CDR3 in DNA: TGCAGCGTTCAGCGGGGGGGCCCCTACGAGCAGTACTTC. Its translation is CSVQRGGPYEQYF. This chain links TRBV29-1 with TRBJ2-7; TRBD2 aligns across 10 bases. This CDR3 has 13 amino acids. J lost 2 bases, V lost 5 bases, and 3 bases had no gene match. Germline CDR1 is SQVTM and CDR2 is ANQGSEA.

This clonotype was detected many times. J is TRBJ2-4 and V is TRBV20-1; tentatively, D is TRBD1 (5 bases). Between the trimmed V and J ends, which lost 4 bases and 9 bases, there was a span of 19 bases. Per the germline V gene, CDR1 is DFQATT and CDR2 is SNEGSKA (reference sequence). CDR3 length: 14 amino acids. CDR3: CSAIGHQGLVIQYF. The CDR3 nucleotides are TGCAGTGCTATCGGACACCAGGGTTTGGTCATTCAGTACTTC.

This rearrangement joins TRBV20-1 to TRBJ2-7; TRBD1 matches 10 bases. CDR3 length equals 15 residues. After removal of 6 bases from V and 3 bases from J, the junction contained 11 bases not matched to a gene. From germline, CDR1 is DFQATT and CDR2 SNEGSKA (reference sequence). Written as DNA, the CDR3 is TGCAGTGCCAAAAGGGGGGACAGGGGACTCTACGAGCAGTACTTC. It specifies CSAKRGDRGLYEQYF.

The chain carries TRBV7-2 and TRBJ2-1; no clear D gene. The CDR3 covers 15 residues. Trimming took off 5 bases at V and 0 bases at J, with 11 bases between the two ends. CDR1 SGHTA and CDR2 FQGNSA come from the germline V gene. The DNA of the CDR3 is TGTGCCAGCAGCCTTTCCTGGAGCTCCTACAATGAGCAGTTCTTC. This sequence encodes CASSLSWSSYNEQFF.